This note documents a single TCR beta chain sequence. Its antigen is undetermined. The sample originates from a study of CD8 T cells in ankylosing spondylitis. The CDR3 is 14 residues long. V was pared by 0 bases and J by 1 base, with 7 bases between. Germline assignment: CDR1 DFQATT and CDR2 SNEGSKA (reference sequence). Study results and limitations: Peripheral blood samples showed relatively rare disease-linked clones, and these clones were CD8+.

It was by quantitative 5'-RACE with molecular barcodes that TCR beta libraries were made. MiXCR, run by TCRdb on the 5' RACE reads, gives a single entry per CDR3 protein. The sample has 200,000 to 300,000 distinct CDR3 sequences, 30% to 40% seen once. This TCR was recovered from a male donor with ankylosing spondylitis or in good health (not recorded which). J is TRBJ2-4 and V is TRBV20-1, with D possibly being TRBD1 or TRBD2 (5 bases each). Sequencing used blood, either unsorted or a sorted T cell fraction (not recorded which). The CDR3 bases are TGCAGTGCTAGAGATTGGGGGGCCAAAAACATTCAGTACTTC. It codes for CSARDWGAKNIQYF.